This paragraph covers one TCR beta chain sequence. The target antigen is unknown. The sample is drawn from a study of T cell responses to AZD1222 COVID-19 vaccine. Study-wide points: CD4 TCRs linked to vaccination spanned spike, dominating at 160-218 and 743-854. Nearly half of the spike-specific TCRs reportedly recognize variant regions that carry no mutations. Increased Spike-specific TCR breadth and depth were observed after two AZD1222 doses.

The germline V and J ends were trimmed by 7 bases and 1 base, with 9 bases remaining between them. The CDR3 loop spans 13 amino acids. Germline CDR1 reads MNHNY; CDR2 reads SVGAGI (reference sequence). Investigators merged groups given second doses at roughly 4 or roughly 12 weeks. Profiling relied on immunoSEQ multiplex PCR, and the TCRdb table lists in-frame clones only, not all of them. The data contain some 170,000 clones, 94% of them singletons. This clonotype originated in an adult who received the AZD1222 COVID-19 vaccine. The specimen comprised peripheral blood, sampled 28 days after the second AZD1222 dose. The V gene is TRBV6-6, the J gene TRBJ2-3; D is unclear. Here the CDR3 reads CASTPKGTDTQYF. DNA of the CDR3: TGTGCCAGCACCCCGAAGGGCACAGATACGCAGTATTTT.